These 18 T cell receptor beta chains share one sample of origin, sequenced in a study of spatial heterogeneity in lung cancer. Stated time point: sample taken at primary tumor resection. Whole RNA from tumor, nontumor lung or frozen PBMC was sequenced unsorted. Using its own MiXCR run on the 5' RACE reads, TCRdb lists one record per CDR3 protein. The table shows tens of thousands of distinct CDR3 sequences, with 6.9% occurring only once. The source was PBMCs, collected at surgery. Receptors were obtained from a male donor with early-stage non-small cell lung cancer.

This chain connects TRBV7-8 to TRBJ2-3; 7 bases are shared with TRBD1. CDR3 size: 15 residues. V dropped 4 bases and J dropped 5; count of bases not matched to a gene: 9. Germline assignment: CDR1 SGHVS and CDR2 FQNEAQ. DNA for the CDR3: TGTGCCAGCAGCTCAAGACAGGGTAGGGAAGATACGCAGTATTTT. It yields the protein CASSSRQGREDTQYF.

This clonotype was counted between two and nine times. The rearrangement joins TRBV27 to TRBJ1-2; 7 nucleotides match TRBD1. V shed 5 bases and J 3 bases; nucleotides not matched to a gene: 9. The CDR3 consists of 15 residues. Germline CDR1 MNHEY, CDR2 SMNVEV (reference sequence). The chain's CDR3 is CASSKATGPYYGYTF. CDR3 sequence (DNA): TGTGCCAGCAGTAAGGCGACAGGGCCGTACTATGGCTACACCTTC.

Within the sample, this clonotype is medium-sized (0.01 to 0.1%). The genes are TRBV20-1 and TRBJ1-1; 7 bases agree with TRBD1. The J segment lost 4 bases and the V segment lost 4 bases, leaving 3 bases of the junction unmatched. The germline CDR1 and CDR2 sequences are DFQATT and SNEGSKA (reference sequence). The CDR3 loop spans 12 amino acids. The DNA for the CDR3 is TGCAGTGCTACTCAGGGGGGCACTGAAGCTTTCTTT. Its protein product is CSATQGGTEAFF.

This clonotype occurred a few times. The chain uses TRBV6-6 and TRBJ1-3, with 8 bases matching TRBD1. Looked up from germline, CDR1 is MNHNY and CDR2 is SVGAGI (reference sequence). This CDR3 contains 14 residues. V was clipped by 2 bases and J by 3 bases; unmatched bases: 0. The CDR3 sequence is CASSYGQGGNTIYF. As DNA, the CDR3 is TGTGCCAGCAGTTACGGACAGGGTGGAAACACCATATATTTT.

V usage is TRBV27 and J usage is TRBJ2-1, with 9 positions matching TRBD1. The CDR3 loop spans 14 amino acids. The junction had 5 bases not matched to a gene; V was cut back by 8 bases and J by 3 bases. Germline V lookup: CDR1 MNHEY, CDR2 SMNVEV (reference sequence). The CDR3 is CASPGTGSYNEQFF. CDR3 DNA: TGTGCCAGCCCCGGGACAGGGAGCTACAATGAGCAGTTCTTC.

This chain links TRBV20-1 with TRBJ2-5; TRBD1 agrees at 8 bases. The CDR3 is made up of 14 amino acids. The V gene end was trimmed by 2 bases and the J gene end by 4 bases; junction bases not matched to a gene: 6. Germline V gives CDR1 DFQATT, CDR2 SNEGSKA (reference sequence). Written as DNA, the CDR3 is TGCAGTGCTAGATCTACAGGGGGAGTAGAGACCCAGTACTTC. Translating gives CSARSTGGVETQYF.

In this sample, this clonotype turned up a few times. The rearrangement links TRBV21-1 to TRBJ1-6; TRBD1 is taken as the D call from the table, unchecked against the DNA. TRBV21-1 is noted as a pseudogene. This CDR3 is 15 amino acids long. CDR3 bases: TGTGCCAGCAGCAAAGTTGTCCGGGGGACTTCACCCCTCCACTTT. The encoded protein is CASSKVVRGTSPLHF.

This clonotype was found a few times. V is TRBV7-6 and J is TRBJ2-3; tentatively, D is TRBD1 (5 bases). Between the trimmed V and J ends, which lost 6 bases and 0 bases, there was a span of 16 bases. The germline V gene has CDR1 SGHVS and CDR2 FNYEAQ. CDR3 length: 16 residues. The CDR3 protein is CASSLLGAASTDTQYF. CDR3 nucleotide sequence: TGTGCCAGCAGTCTCCTTGGGGCAGCTAGCACAGATACGCAGTATTTT. The variable domain in full, completed from reference TRBV7-6 and TRBJ2-3, reads GAGVSQSPRYKVTKRGQDVALRCDPISGHVSLYWYRQALGQGPEFLTYFNYEAQQDKSGLPNDRFSAERPEGSISTLTIQRTEQRDSAMYRCASSLLGAASTDTQYFGPGTRLTVL.

In this sample, this clonotype turned up a few times. The chain is built from TRBV11-2 and TRBJ2-3, with D uncertain. The CDR3 consists of 15 residues. Trimming took 3 bases from V and 3 from J, leaving 13 bases between them. Germline lookup yields CDR1 SGHAT and CDR2 FQNNGV. DNA for the CDR3: TGTGCCAGCAGCTTCGAGTCGCGGACGACAGATACGCAGTATTTT. Its protein is CASSFESRTTDTQYF.

In its sample, this clonotype was seen many times. The chain links TRBV10-3 to TRBJ2-5; D possibly corresponds to TRBD1 (5 bases). V gave up 4 bases and J gave up 0 bases, with 9 bases separating them. This CDR3 has 14 residues. Germline values: CDR1 ENHRY, CDR2 SYGVKD. The CDR3 bases are TGTGCCATCAGTGCCAGACAGAACCAAGAGACCCAGTACTTC. Its translation is CAISARQNQETQYF.

This clonotype ranks as medium-sized. This chain connects TRBV7-9 to TRBJ1-1; D gene uncertain. The CDR3 is made up of 14 amino acids. Germline V gene sequence: CDR1 SEHNR, CDR2 FQNEAQ (reference sequence). V was clipped by 2 bases and J by 3 bases, with 10 bases between them. The CDR3 DNA is TGTGCCAGCAGCTTAAGGACCGGAGACACTGAAGCTTTCTTT. Translating gives CASSLRTGDTEAFF. The full variable domain, with the rest looked up from reference TRBV7-9 and TRBJ1-1, is DTGVSQNPRHKITKRGQNVTFRCDPISEHNRLYWYRQTLGQGPEFLTYFQNEAQLEKSRLLSDRFSAERPKGSFSTLEIQRTEQGDSAMYLCASSLRTGDTEAFFGQGTRLTVV.

The sample holds many counts of this clonotype. The chain carries TRBV28 and TRBJ1-5, with a possible D match to TRBD1 (6 bases). This CDR3 contains 14 residues. Trimming shortened V by 6 bases and J by 5 bases, and 14 bases separated the two germline ends. The V gene's germline CDR1 is MDHEN and CDR2 SYDVKM. CDR3 amino acids: CASSPGGGYQPQHF. DNA of the CDR3: TGTGCCAGCAGCCCTGGGGGGGGCTATCAGCCCCAGCATTTT.

This clonotype was observed at least ten times. CDR3 bases: TGTGCCAGCAGCCAAGACAGGGGTGGCAATCAGCCCCAGCATTTT. It yields the protein CASSQDRGGNQPQHF. The chain carries TRBV3-1 and TRBJ1-5, with a tentative D call TRBD1 (6 bases). The CDR3 has 15 amino acids. The V gene lost 0 bases and the J gene lost 2 bases, with 8 bases spanning the gap. The germline CDR1 and CDR2 sequences are LGHDT and YNNKEL (reference sequence).

This clonotype was found many times. This rearrangement joins TRBV7-2 to TRBJ1-2, with unresolved D. V shed 0 bases and J shed 2 bases, with 7 bases lying between them. This CDR3 has 14 residues. In germline, CDR1 is SGHTA, CDR2 FQGNSA. The CDR3 DNA follows: TGTGCCAGCAGCTTAGCGCCAGACAACTATGGCTACACCTTC. This encodes CASSLAPDNYGYTF. The whole variable domain, remainder taken from reference TRBV7-2 and TRBJ1-2, is GAGVSQSPSNKVTEKGKDVELRCDPISGHTALYWYRQSLGQGLEFLIYFQGNSAPDKSGLPSDRFSAERTGGSVSTLTIQRTQQEDSAVYLCASSLAPDNYGYTFGSGTRLTVV.

In its sample, this clonotype was seen many times. The chain links TRBV5-1 to TRBJ1-2; TRBD1 might be the D (6 bases). CDR1 is SGHRS and CDR2 is YFSETQ in the germline V gene. Trimming shortened V by 0 bases and J by 0 bases, and 9 bases separated the two germline ends. The CDR3 has 15 residues. CDR3 sequence reads: CASSLVQGANYGYTF. CDR3 nucleotides: TGCGCCAGCAGCTTGGTACAGGGAGCTAACTATGGCTACACCTTC. The variable domain in full, with the rest retrieved from reference TRBV5-1 and TRBJ1-2, is KAGVTQTPRYLIKTRGQQVTLSCSPISGHRSVSWYQQTPGQGLQFLFEYFSETQRNKGNFPGRFSGRQFSNSRSEMNVSTLELGDSALYLCASSLVQGANYGYTFGSGTRLTVV.

This sequence joins TRBV7-2 and TRBJ2-7; D uncertain. The CDR3 consists of 16 residues. Germline V gene data show CDR1 as SGHTA and CDR2 as FQGNSA. V shed 1 base and J shed 9 bases, with 22 bases lying between them. CDR3 in amino acids: CASSLGPSSERSGQYF. The DNA of the CDR3 is TGTGCCAGCAGCTTAGGGCCCTCGTCAGAGCGTTCGGGGCAGTACTTC.

At least ten counts were recorded for this clonotype. The CDR3 DNA is TGCGCCAGCAGCGAATCAGGGGTGAGCAATCAGCCCCAGCATTTT. Encoded protein: CASSESGVSNQPQHF. The rearrangement links TRBV5-1 to TRBJ1-5, with D perhaps matching TRBD1 (6 bases). Germline V gene lookup returns CDR1 SGHRS and CDR2 YFSETQ. The length of the CDR3 is 15 residues. The V and J ends lost 4 bases and 1 base respectively, with 12 bases between them.

This clonotype showed up many times. The chain uses TRBV20-1 and TRBJ2-7; 7 positions match TRBD2. Per the germline V gene, CDR1 is DFQATT and CDR2 is SNEGSKA (reference sequence). Germline trimming cut 1 base from V and 2 bases from J; bases unmatched to any gene: 8. The CDR3 runs to 15 residues. DNA of the CDR3: TGCAGTGCTAGAGGCCAACTAGCGAGAACCTACGAGCAGTACTTC. Translated, it gives CSARGQLARTYEQYF.